Below, one T cell receptor (beta chain) is given with its context. Its specificity is not known. Trimming took 1 base from V and 5 from J; bases not matched to a gene: 16. Germline-derived CDR1 and CDR2 are SGHNT and YENEEA. The CDR3 contains 20 residues. This sample stems from a study of T cells in localized non-small cell lung cancer. General study results and limits: In adjacent lung appeared a median around 57 of the top 100 tumor clones. Higher T cell density in the blood was associated with longer overall survival, whereas higher adjacent-lung clonality associated with shorter survival. The highest T cell clonality was in uninvolved adjacent lung, above tumor.

The assay was immunoSEQ multiplex PCR, and TCRdb's table has in-frame clones only and misses some. The table includes tens of thousands of clones, about nine tenths detected once. Sample: peripheral blood, taken before any cancer treatment. V gene TRBV11-3 combines with J gene TRBJ2-1; 11 bases are a match to TRBD2. The sequence came from a woman aged 40-69 years with stage I lung adenocarcinoma. The CDR3 loop reads CASSLGSLLLAGGTHNEQFF. CDR3 in DNA: TGTGCCAGCAGCTTAGGTAGCTTACTTCTAGCGGGGGGAACCCACAATGAGCAGTTCTTC.